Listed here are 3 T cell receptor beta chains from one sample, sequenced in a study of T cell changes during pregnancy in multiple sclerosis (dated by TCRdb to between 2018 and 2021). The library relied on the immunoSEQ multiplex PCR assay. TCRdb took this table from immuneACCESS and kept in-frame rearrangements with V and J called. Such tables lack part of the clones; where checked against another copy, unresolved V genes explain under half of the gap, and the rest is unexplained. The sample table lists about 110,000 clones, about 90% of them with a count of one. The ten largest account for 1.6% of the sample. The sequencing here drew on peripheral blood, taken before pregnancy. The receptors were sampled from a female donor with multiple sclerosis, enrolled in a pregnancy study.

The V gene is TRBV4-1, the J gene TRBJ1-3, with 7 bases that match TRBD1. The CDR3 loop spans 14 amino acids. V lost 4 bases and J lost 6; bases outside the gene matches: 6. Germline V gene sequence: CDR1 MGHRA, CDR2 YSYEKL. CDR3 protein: CASSRQGLANTIYF. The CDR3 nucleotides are TGCGCCAGCAGCCGACAGGGACTGGCAAACACCATATATTTT.

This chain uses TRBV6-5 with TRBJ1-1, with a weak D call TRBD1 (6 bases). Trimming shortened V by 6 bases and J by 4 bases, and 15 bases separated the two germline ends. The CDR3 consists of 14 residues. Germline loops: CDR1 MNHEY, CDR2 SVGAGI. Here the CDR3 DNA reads TGTGCCAGCAGACCACAGGGTCGGAGCACTGAAGCTTTCTTT. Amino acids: CASRPQGRSTEAFF.

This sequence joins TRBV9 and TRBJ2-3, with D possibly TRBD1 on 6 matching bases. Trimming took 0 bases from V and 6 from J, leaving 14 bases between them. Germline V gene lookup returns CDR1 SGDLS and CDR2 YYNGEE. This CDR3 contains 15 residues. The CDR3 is CASSVVPGGQDTQYF. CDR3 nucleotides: TGTGCCAGCAGCGTAGTCCCTGGGGGCCAGGATACGCAGTATTTT. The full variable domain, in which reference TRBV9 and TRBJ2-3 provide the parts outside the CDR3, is DSGVTQTPKHLITATGQRVTLRCSPRSGDLSVYWYQQSLDQGLQFLIQYYNGEERAKGNILERFSAQQFPDLHSELNLSSLELGDSALYFCASSVVPGGQDTQYFGPGTRLTVL.